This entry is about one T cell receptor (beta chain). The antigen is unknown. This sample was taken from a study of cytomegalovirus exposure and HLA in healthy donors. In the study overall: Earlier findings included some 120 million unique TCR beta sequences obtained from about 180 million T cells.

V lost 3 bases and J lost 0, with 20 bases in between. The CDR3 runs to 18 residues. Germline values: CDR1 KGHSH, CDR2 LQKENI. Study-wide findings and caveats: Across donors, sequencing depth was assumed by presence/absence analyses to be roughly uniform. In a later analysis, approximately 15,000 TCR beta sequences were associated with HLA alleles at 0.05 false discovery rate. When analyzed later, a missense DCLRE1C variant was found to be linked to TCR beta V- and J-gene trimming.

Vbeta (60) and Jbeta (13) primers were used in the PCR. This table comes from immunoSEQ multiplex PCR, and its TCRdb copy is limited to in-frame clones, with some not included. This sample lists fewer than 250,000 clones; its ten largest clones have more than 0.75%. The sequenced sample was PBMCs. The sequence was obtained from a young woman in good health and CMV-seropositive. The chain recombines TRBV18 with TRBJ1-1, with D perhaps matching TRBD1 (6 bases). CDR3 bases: TGTGCCAGCTCACCGGTCTCTACAGCCGGACAGATGAACACTGAAGCTTTCTTT. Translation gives CASSPVSTAGQMNTEAFF.